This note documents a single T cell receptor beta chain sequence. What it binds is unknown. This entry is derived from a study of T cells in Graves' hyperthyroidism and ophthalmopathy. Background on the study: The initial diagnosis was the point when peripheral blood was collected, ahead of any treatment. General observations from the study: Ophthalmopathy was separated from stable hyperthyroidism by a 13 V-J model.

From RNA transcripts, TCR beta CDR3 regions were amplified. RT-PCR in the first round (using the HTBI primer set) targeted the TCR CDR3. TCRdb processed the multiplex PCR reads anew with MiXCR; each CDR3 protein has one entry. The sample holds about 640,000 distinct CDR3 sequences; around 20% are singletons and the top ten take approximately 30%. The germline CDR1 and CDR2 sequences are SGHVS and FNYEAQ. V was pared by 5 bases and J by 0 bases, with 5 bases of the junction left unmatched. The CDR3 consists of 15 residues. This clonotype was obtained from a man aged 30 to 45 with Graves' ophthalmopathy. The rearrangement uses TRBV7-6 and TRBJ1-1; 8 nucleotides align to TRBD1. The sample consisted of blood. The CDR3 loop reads CASSLQGGLNTEAFF. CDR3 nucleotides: TGTGCCAGCAGCCTACAGGGGGGGTTGAACACTGAAGCTTTCTTT.